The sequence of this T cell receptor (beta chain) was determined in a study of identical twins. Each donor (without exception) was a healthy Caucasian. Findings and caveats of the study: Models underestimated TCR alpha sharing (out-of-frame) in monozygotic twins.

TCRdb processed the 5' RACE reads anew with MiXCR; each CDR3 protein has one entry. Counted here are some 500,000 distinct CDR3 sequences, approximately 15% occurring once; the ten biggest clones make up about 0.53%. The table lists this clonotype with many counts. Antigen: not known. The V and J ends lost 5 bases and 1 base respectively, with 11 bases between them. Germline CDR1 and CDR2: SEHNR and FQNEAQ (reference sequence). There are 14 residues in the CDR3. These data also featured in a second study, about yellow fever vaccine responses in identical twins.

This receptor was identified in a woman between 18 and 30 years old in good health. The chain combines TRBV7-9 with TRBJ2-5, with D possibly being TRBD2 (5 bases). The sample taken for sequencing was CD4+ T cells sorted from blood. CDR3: CASSPGLSQETQYF. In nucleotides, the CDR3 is TGTGCCAGCAGCCCAGGACTGAGCCAAGAGACCCAGTACTTC.